What follows describes a single T cell receptor beta chain. It lacks a known antigen. Per-base qualities were not stored, and no clone one base away is much larger. This record comes from a study of neoadjuvant nivolumab and ipilimumab in lung cancer (dated by TCRdb to about 2020). Notes on the research overall: Nivolumab was given at 3 mg/kg intravenously on days 1, 15 and 29, and the combination arm added ipilimumab 1 mg/kg on day 1 only. The primary endpoint of the trial was the rate of major pathologic response (MPR) in the intention-to-treat population of each study arm. Of the roughly 45 patients with operable NSCLC treated in the trial, approximately 23 were randomized to nivolumab monotherapy and some 21 to nivolumab plus ipilimumab. The study compared TCR repertoires in pretherapy (baseline) peripheral blood with TCR repertoires in tumors resected at surgery following neoadjuvant immune checkpoint blockade. Matched pretherapy and resected tumor pairs were analyzed for seven patients, of whom four received nivolumab and three received nivolumab plus ipilimumab. What the study reported, not specific to this receptor: There was no significant correlation between TCR clonality and pathologic tumor regression, and just a single major-pathologic-response sample was available for the clonality-regression analysis. TCR sequencing was performed in a small number of samples. From pretherapy to surgery, tumor T-cell richness and clonality went up in three of three dual-therapy tumors, versus only two of four nivolumab-treated tumors. Pretherapy blood TCR richness correlated positively with richness in tumors resected after neoadjuvant therapy (Spearman R ≈ 0.86). TCR richness and clonality were greater in resected tumors than in tumor-adjacent uninvolved lung, and increases were seen in more dual-therapy-treated tumors.

Library preparation used the immunoSEQ multiplex PCR assay. The paper's processing steps were these. Repertoires were summarized by richness and clonality, and significantly expanded and contracted clones were identified between pre- and post-therapy samples. TCRdb limited this immuneACCESS table to in-frame rearrangements with V and J called. A share of clones is missing; checked studies link under half to unresolved V genes, and the rest is unexplained. V, J and clone size are those of that table, while D and trimming were read from the DNA. Recorded for this sample are roughly 30,000 clones; around nine tenths of them occurred a single time. Roughly 5.3% of the sample is taken by the ten largest. The time point tag for this specimen amounts to: at surgical resection after neoadjuvant nivolumab +/- ipilimumab. The samples were taken from NEOSTAR, a phase 2 randomized trial in operable NSCLC that tested neoadjuvant nivolumab or nivolumab plus ipilimumab, followed by surgery.

This specimen was peripheral blood, taken after neoadjuvant nivolumab, alone or with ipilimumab, at or shortly before surgery. The receptor was isolated from an adult with non-small cell lung cancer.

CDR3 protein: CASSLSQGAFEKLFF. At the DNA level, the sequence is TGTGCCAGCAGCTTATCCCAGGGGGCCTTTGAAAAACTGTTTTTT. The chain is made from TRBV7-9 and TRBJ1-4, and TRBD1 matches 8 of the central bases. The CDR3 starts with the cysteine, ends with the phenylalanine, and has 15 residues. Here the CDR3 DNA is all that survives: 45 bases in frame from base 1. Taken from the germline V gene (reference sequence), the CDR1 and CDR2 loops are SEHNR and FQNEAQ. V is cut back by 2 bases and J by 7 bases, with 6 bases in the junction unmatched. This CDR3, with the reference TRBV7-9 and TRBJ1-4 proteins standing in past its ends, gives the full variable domain DTGVSQNPRHKITKRGQNVTFRCDPISEHNRLYWYRQTLGQGPEFLTYFQNEAQLEKSRLLSDRFSAERPKGSFSTLEIQRTEQGDSAMYLCASSLSQGAFEKLFFGSGTQLSVL.